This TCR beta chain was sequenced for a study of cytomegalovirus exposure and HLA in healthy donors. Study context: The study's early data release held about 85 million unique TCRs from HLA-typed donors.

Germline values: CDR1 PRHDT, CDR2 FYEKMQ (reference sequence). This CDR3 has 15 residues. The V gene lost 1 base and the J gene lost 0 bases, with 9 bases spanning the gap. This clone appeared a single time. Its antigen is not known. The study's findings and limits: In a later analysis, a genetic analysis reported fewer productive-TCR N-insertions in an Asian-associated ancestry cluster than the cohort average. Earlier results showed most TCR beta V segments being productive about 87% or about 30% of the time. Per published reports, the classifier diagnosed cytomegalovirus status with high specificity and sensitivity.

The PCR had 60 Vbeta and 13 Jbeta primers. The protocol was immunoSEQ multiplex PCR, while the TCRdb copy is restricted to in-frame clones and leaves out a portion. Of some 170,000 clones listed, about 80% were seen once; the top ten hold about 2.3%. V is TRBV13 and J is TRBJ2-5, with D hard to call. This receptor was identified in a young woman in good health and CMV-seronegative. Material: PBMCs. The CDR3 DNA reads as TGTGCCAGCAGCTTAGCCGCAGTCAACCAAGAGACCCAGTACTTC. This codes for CASSLAAVNQETQYF.